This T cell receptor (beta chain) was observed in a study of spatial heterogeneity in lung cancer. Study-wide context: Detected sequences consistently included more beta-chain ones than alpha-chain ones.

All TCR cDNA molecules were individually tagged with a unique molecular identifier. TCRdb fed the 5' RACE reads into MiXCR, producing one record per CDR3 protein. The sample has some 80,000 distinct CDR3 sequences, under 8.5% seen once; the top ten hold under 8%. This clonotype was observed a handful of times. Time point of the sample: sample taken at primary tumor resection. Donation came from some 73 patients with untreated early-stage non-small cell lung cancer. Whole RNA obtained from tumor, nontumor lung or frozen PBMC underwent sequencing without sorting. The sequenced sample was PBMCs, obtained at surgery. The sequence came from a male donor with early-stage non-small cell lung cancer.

The CDR3 DNA reads as TGTGCCAGCAGACACCCAGCGGGAGAGGAGAACACCGGGGAGCTGTTTTTT. It specifies CASRHPAGEENTGELFF. The chain uses TRBV7-9 and TRBJ2-2; 8 bases fit TRBD2. This CDR3 comprises 17 residues. V shed 6 bases, J shed 1 base, and the junction held 10 bases outside the gene matches. Germline assignment: CDR1 SEHNR and CDR2 FQNEAQ (reference sequence).